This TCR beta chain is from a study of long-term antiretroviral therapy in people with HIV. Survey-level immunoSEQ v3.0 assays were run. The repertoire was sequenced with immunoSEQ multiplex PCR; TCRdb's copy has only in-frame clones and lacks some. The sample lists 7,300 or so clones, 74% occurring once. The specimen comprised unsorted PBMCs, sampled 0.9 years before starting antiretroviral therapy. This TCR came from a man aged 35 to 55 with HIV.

This CDR3 is CASSYSRQADEQYF. The CDR3 DNA sequence: TGTGCCAGCAGTTACTCGCGGCAGGCGGACGAGCAGTACTTC. The chain carries TRBV6-5 and TRBJ2-7; D not resolved. Trimming cost V 0 bases and J 5 bases, with 11 bases left between them. The germline gives CDR1 MNHEY, CDR2 SVGAGI. There are 14 residues in the CDR3.